This T cell receptor (beta chain) was captured by sequencing in a study of blood T cell repertoires in COVID-19 (TCRdb year 2020). For the study in its entirety: Samples from collaborators originated in the United States, Italy and Spain and spanned both the acute and convalescent phases of COVID-19. The material from the prospective study consisted of cDNA or gDNA derived from T cells, B-cell-depleted T cells, or PBMCs. The dataset comprised deeply sampled blood TCRbeta repertoires from subjects exposed to, actively infected with, or recovered from COVID-19. A freely available public database, intended as a resource for researchers studying the immune response to SARS-CoV-2, is where the repertoires were released. The samples were drawn from two sources: the first 160 participants of the ongoing ImmuneRACE study, and over 950 subjects contributed by 6 global collaborators. The sample metadata nearly always contained a de-identified subject ID, COVID-19 status, age in years and sex. Where HLA class I and class II types were available, the types were taken from metadata supplied by the sample provider, not from assay-based typing.

TCRbeta CDR3 regions were amplified from genomic DNA using the immunoSEQ Assay, a bias-controlled multiplex PCR. From the authors' description of their analysis: Nucleated cell counts per sample were estimated from amplification of reference gene primers within the assay. Sequence reads were collapsed and filtered to measure the absolute abundance of every unique TCRbeta CDR3 rearrangement. For each sample, productive Simpson clonality was calculated by taking the square root of Simpson's diversity index across productive rearrangements. Here the immuneACCESS table is served through TCRdb, limited to in-frame sequences with V and J called. Missing clones are a known gap in these copies; in checked studies unresolved V genes cover under half, and the rest lacks a known reason. V, J and clone size are those of that table, while D and trimming were read from the DNA. The sample yields 95,000 or so clones; roughly 86% were counted once. In total, the top ten clones hold roughly 15% of the sample.

Concerning this clone itself: Its antigen is not yet known. Per-base qualities were not stored, and no clone one base away is much larger.

Deletion took 5 bases off V and 7 bases off J, with a span of 8 bases between the germline ends. Reading the germline V gene (reference sequence) gives CDR1 DFQATT and CDR2 SNEGSKA. From the cysteine up to the phenylalanine, the CDR3 has a length of 10 residues. Of the read, only the CDR3 DNA is kept; its 30 bases are in frame from base 1. What the authors observed across the whole study: The quantity of clinical and demographic metadata differed by source and by participant and was supplied without curation.

Whole blood was collected in K2EDTA tubes by collaborating institutions according to the institutions' own protocols. For TCRbeta analysis, collaborator samples were shipped as frozen whole blood, as isolated PBMCs, or as DNA extracted from either sample type. The origin of this receptor is a human donor in a cohort sampled during active COVID-19. The sequence is built from TRBV20-1 and TRBJ1-1; there is no confident call for the D gene. The sample taken for sequencing was peripheral blood. At the DNA level, the sequence is TGCAGTGCTTACATACGTGAAGCTTTCTTT. Its amino acids are CSAYIREAFF.